This TCR beta chain was retrieved from a study of cytomegalovirus exposure and HLA in healthy donors. While the first cohort had 600 to 750 subjects, the donors belonged to the separate validation cohort of about 130 subjects. Method: immunoSEQ multiplex PCR; TCRdb's copy keeps in-frame clones and lacks some. Of about 98,000 clones in the sample, 87% were seen once. Study results and limitations: In a later analysis, first-cohort TCR clusters were found to tend to co-occur in the 120 or so validation repertoires. Cytomegalovirus-associated status was assigned to about 180 TCR beta chains.

Concerning this clone itself: What it recognizes is unknown.

V was shortened by 6 bases and J by 8 bases, with 16 bases between the two germline ends. Germline CDR1 and CDR2: LNHDA and SQIVND (reference sequence). The CDR3 extends over 14 amino acids. Input material: PBMCs. V and J are TRBV19 and TRBJ1-4; D is unclear. The receptor comes from a woman aged 25 to 45 in good health and CMV-seronegative. The chain's CDR3 is CASSTRRSGEKLFF. The CDR3 DNA reads TGTGCCAGTAGCACCAGACGATCAGGCGAAAAACTGTTTTTT.